The source of this TCR beta chain is a study of blood T cells in healthy people across ages. General study points: Estimates drawn from one million T cells were deemed to understate diversity.

For this clonotype: Its antigen remains unknown.

Russia was home to the donors, healthy Caucasian individuals aged roughly 6 to 95. A second roughly 6 to 11 cycle PCR used barcoded and J-beta primers. With 12 random nucleotides, a template-switch adaptor tagged each individual cDNA molecule. TCRdb redid the calling of the 5' RACE reads with MiXCR, one entry per CDR3 protein. Of around 2 million distinct CDR3 sequences in the sample, about two fifths were seen once. The CDR3 is 15 amino acids. Germline CDR1 LGHDT, CDR2 YNNKEL (reference sequence). V usage is TRBV3-1 and J usage is TRBJ2-5, with D maybe TRBD2 (6 bases). The J call is doubtful: the DNA matches TRBJ2-7 better. The specimen was blood. The TCR comes from a human donor in good health. CDR3 DNA: TGTGCCAGCAGCCAAGGTTTCGGGGGTTCCTACGAGCAGTACTTC. This sequence encodes CASSQGFGGSYEQYF.